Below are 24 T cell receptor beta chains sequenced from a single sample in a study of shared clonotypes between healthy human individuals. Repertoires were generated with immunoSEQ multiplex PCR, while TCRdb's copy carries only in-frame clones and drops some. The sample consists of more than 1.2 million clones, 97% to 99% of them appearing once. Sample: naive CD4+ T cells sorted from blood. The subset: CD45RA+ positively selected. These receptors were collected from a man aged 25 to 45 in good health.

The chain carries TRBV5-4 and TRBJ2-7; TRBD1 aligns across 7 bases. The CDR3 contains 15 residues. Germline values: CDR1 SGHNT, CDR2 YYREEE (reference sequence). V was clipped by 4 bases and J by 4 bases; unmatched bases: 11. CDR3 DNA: TGTGCCAGCAGCCCCCGAGGGGGCAGGGTTTACGAGCAGTACTTC. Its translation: CASSPRGGRVYEQYF.

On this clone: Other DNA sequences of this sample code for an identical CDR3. The CDR3 sequence is CASSFRTSSYNEQFF. As DNA, the CDR3 is TGTGCCAGCAGTTTCCGCACAAGCTCCTACAATGAGCAGTTCTTC. The chain has TRBV28 and TRBJ2-1; no definite D call. The CDR3 sequence is 15 residues long. CDR1 is MDHEN and CDR2 is SYDVKM in the germline V gene. V was pared by 3 bases and J by 0 bases, with 9 bases between.

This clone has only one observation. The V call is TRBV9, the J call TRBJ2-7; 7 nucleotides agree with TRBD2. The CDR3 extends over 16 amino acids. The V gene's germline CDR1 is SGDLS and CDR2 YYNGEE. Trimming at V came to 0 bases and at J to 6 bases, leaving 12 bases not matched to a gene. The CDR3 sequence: CASSVGSSGGGTEQYF. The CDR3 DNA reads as TGTGCCAGCAGCGTAGGGTCTTCGGGGGGAGGGACCGAGCAGTACTTC.

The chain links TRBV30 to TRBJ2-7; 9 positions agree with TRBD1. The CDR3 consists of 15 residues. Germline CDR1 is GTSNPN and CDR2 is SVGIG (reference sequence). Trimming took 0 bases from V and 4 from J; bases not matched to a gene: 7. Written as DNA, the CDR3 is TGTGCCTGGAGTGTACCTGGACAGGGGTCGTACGAGCAGTACTTC. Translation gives CAWSVPGQGSYEQYF.

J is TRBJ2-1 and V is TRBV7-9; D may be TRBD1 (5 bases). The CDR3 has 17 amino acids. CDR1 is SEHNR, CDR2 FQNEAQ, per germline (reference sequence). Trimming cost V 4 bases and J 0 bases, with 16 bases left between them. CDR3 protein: CASSSQGSPGSYNEQFF. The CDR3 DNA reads TGTGCCAGCAGCTCCCAGGGTTCCCCGGGCTCCTACAATGAGCAGTTCTTC.

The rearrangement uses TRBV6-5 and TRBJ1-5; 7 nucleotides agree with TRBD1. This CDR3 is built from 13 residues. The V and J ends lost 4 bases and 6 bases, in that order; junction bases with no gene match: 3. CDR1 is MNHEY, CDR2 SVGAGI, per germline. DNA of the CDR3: TGTGCCAGCAGTTTCCGACAGGGTCAGCCCCAGCATTTT. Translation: CASSFRQGQPQHF.

The CDR3 DNA follows: TGTGCCACCAGCAGGGGGACAGGGGTTTTGGCCGGGGAGCTGTTTTTT. It codes for CATSRGTGVLAGELFF. The chain recombines TRBV15 with TRBJ2-2, with TRBD1 matching 10 bases. Germline V lookup: CDR1 LNHNV, CDR2 YYDKDF (reference sequence). This CDR3 spans 16 amino acids. The V segment lost 3 bases and the J segment 6 bases; nucleotides outside the gene matches: 7.

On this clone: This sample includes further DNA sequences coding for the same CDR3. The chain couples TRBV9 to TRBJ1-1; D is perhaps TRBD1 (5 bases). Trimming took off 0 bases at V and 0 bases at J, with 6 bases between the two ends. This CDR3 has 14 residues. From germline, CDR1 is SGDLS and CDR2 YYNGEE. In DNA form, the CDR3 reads TGTGCCAGCAGCGTAGACAGGCTGAACACTGAAGCTTTCTTT. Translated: CASSVDRLNTEAFF.

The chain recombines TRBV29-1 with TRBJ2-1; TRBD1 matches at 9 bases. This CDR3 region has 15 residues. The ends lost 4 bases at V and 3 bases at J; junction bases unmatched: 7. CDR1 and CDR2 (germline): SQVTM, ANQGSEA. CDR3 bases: TGCAGCGTTGGGTTGGGGGGACAGGGCTACAATGAGCAGTTCTTC. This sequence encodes CSVGLGGQGYNEQFF.

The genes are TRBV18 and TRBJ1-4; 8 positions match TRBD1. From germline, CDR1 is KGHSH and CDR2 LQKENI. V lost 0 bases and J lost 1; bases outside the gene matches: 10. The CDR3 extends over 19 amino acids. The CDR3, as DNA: TGTGCCAGCTCACCACCGGTCGGAACCGACAGGGGAACTAATGAAAAACTGTTTTTT. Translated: CASSPPVGTDRGTNEKLFF.

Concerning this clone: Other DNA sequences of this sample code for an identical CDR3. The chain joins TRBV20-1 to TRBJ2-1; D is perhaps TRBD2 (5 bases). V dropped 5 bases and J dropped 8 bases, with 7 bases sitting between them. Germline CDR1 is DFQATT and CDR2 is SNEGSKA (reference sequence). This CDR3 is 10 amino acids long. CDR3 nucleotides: TGCAGTGCTGGGCGGGATGAGCAGTTCTTC. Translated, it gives CSAGRDEQFF.

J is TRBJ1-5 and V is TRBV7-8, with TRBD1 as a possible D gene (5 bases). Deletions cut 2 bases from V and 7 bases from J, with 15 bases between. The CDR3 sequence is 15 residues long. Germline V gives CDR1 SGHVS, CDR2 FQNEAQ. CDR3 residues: CASSLKGLGEQPQHF. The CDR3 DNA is TGTGCCAGCAGCTTAAAGGGACTAGGAGAGCAGCCCCAGCATTTT. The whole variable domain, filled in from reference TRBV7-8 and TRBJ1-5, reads GAGVSQSPRYKVAKRGQDVALRCDPISGHVSLFWYQQALGQGPEFLTYFQNEAQLDKSGLPSDRFFAERPEGSVSTLKIQRTQQEDSAVYLCASSLKGLGEQPQHFGDGTRLSIL.

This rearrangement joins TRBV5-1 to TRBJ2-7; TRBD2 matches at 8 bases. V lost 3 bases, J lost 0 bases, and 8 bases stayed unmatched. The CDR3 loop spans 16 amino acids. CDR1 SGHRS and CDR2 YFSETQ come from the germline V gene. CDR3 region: CASSSLAGTSSYEQYF. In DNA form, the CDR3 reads TGCGCCAGCAGCTCCTTAGCGGGGACTAGCTCCTACGAGCAGTACTTC. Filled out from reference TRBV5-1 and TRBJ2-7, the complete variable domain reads KAGVTQTPRYLIKTRGQQVTLSCSPISGHRSVSWYQQTPGQGLQFLFEYFSETQRNKGNFPGRFSGRQFSNSRSEMNVSTLELGDSALYLCASSSLAGTSSYEQYFGPGTRLTVT.

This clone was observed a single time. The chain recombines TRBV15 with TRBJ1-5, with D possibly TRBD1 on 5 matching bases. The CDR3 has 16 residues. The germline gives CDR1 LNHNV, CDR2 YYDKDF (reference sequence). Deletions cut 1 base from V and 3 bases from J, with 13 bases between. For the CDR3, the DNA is TGTGCCACCAGCAGAGCTCGGACAAACAACAATCAGCCCCAGCATTTT. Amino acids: CATSRARTNNNQPQHF.

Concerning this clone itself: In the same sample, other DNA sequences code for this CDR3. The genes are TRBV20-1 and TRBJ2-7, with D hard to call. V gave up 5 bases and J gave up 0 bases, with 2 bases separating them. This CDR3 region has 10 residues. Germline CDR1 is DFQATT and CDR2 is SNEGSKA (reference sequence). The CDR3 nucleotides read TGCAGTGCTTACTCCTACGAGCAGTACTTC. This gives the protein CSAYSYEQYF.

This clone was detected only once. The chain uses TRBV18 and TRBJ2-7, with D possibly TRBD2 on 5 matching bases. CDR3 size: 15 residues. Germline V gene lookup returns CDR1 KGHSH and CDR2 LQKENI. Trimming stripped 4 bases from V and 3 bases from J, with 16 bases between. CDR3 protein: CASSQTGYRVYEQYF. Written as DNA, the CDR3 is TGTGCCAGCTCACAAACGGGGTATCGGGTCTACGAGCAGTACTTC.

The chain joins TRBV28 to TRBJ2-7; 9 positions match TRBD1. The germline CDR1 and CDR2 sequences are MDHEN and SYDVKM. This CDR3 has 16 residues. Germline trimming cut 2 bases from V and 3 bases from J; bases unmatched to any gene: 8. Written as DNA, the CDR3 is TGTGCCAGCAGTTTACACCGGGACAGGGATCACTACGAGCAGTACTTC. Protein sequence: CASSLHRDRDHYEQYF.

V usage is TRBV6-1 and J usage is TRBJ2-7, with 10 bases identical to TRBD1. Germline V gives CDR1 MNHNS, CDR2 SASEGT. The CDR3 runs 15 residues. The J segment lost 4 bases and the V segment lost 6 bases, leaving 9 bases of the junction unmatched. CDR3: CASSIPGQGTYEQYF. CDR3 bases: TGTGCCAGCAGCATTCCGGGACAGGGGACTTACGAGCAGTACTTC.

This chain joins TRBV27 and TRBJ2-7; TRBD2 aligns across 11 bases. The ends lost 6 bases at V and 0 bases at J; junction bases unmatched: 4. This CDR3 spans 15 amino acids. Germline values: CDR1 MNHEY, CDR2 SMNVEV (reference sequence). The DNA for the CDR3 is TGTGCCAGCAGCCCTCTAGCGGGGGGCTCCTACGAGCAGTACTTC. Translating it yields CASSPLAGGSYEQYF.

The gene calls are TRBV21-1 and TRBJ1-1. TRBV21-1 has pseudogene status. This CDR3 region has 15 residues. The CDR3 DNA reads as TGTGCCAGCATATACAGGGGAGGGATGAACACTGAAGCTTTCTTT. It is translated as CASIYRGGMNTEAFF.

The DNA for the CDR3 is TGTGCCAGCAGTCCTCCTTTGTTAGCGGGAGGGCTCGAGCAGTACTTC. Protein: CASSPPLLAGGLEQYF. The V and J genes are TRBV28 and TRBJ2-7; 11 nucleotides agree with TRBD2. The CDR3 runs 16 residues. V lost 5 bases to trimming and J lost 6 bases; unmatched junction nucleotides: 12. Germline CDR1 MDHEN, CDR2 SYDVKM.

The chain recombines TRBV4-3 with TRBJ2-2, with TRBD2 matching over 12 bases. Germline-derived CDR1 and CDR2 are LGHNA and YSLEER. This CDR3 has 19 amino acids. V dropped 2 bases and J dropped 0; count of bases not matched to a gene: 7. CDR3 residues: CASSQRPRTSGTNTGELFF. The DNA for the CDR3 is TGCGCCAGCAGCCAAAGGCCCCGGACTAGCGGGACGAACACCGGGGAGCTGTTTTTT.

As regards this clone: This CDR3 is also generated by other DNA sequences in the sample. CDR3 residues: CASSPSLTDTQYF. CDR3 DNA: TGTGCCAGCTCACCATCTCTCACAGATACGCAGTATTTT. The rearrangement links TRBV18 to TRBJ2-3; D not resolved. The V gene's germline CDR1 is KGHSH and CDR2 LQKENI. The CDR3 extends over 13 amino acids. Trimming took 2 bases from V and 2 from J, leaving 5 bases between them.

The CDR3 here is CASMKNGRRAEQFF. The CDR3 coding sequence is TGTGCCAGCATGAAAAACGGACGGAGAGCTGAGCAGTTCTTC. The J gene is TRBJ2-1, the V gene TRBV2, with no clear D. Trimming shortened V by 7 bases and J by 9 bases, and 19 bases separated the two germline ends. Looked up from germline, CDR1 is SNHLY and CDR2 is FYNNEI. This CDR3 comprises 14 residues.